This T cell receptor (beta chain) was recorded in a study of blood T cell repertoires in COVID-19. About the research overall: Sites across the United States, Italy and Spain contributed samples from acute and convalescent COVID-19. PBMCs, B-cell-depleted T cells, or T cells provided the cDNA or gDNA that made up the material.

Sequencing used immunoSEQ multiplex PCR; TCRdb keeps in-frame clones, though not all of them. The sample yields about 80,000 clones, 84% seen once. Trimming left V 6 bases short and J 3 bases short, with 9 bases between. Germline lookup yields CDR1 ENHRY and CDR2 SYGVKD. The CDR3 runs to 13 residues. The sample holds a few counts of this clone. The rearrangement links TRBV10-3 to TRBJ1-5; tentatively, D is TRBD1 (5 bases). The sequence was obtained from a man in his fifties or sixties with acute or convalescent COVID-19. Sample: peripheral blood. The CDR3 DNA reads TGTGCCATCAGAGTGGACACCAATCAGCCCCAGCATTTT. Translating gives CAIRVDTNQPQHF.